This T cell receptor beta chain was found in a study of cytomegalovirus exposure and HLA in healthy donors (dated by TCRdb to about 2017). Regarding the research as a whole: According to an earlier analysis of a few hundred of the donors, 150 million to 200 million T cells yielded over 90 million unique TCR beta sequences and about 300 Gb of sequence data. An earlier analysis of some 600 of the donors applied high-throughput TCR beta sequencing to assess whether each TCR beta V gene segment acted as functional or pseudogenic. An early release that covered more than 550 HLA-typed donors contained approximately 300 gigabases of sequencing data and 65 million to 100 million unique TCR sequences. The T cell repertoires of 550 to 850 subjects were profiled by immunosequencing and related to cytomegalovirus serostatus. All discovery cohort repertoires had been generated using a single sequencing platform. On average, around 240,000 unique TCR beta nucleotide sequences were sequenced per donor among 300 to 500 genotyped donors of the cohort, with 15% to 20% of those sequences being non-productive. Because of strong linkage in the cohort, 5 or 6 DR-DQ haplotypes were treated as single units for association and clustering. A later analysis re-examined previously published TCR beta repertoires from more than 650 donors and added high-resolution HLA genotyping to investigate patterns of TCR occurrence. The study aimed to test whether signatures of past pathogen exposure could be identified by cataloging public T cell receptors. Along with the approximately 620-subject first cohort, a separate validation cohort of 120 different subjects was used. The study combined high-throughput TCR immunosequencing, statistical association of individual TCRs with disease status, and machine learning to predict cytomegalovirus infection status. The genetic ancestry cluster associated with self-reported Caucasian donors included about 84% of the 398 genotyped donors. Donor age, sex, ethnicity and CMV serostatus were compiled alongside the repertoire data. The number of donors typed differed by locus, with roughly 620-630 for A, B, C, DRB1 and DQB1, 522 for DQA1, over 600 for DPA1, and some 450 for DPB1. Class I and class II HLA loci were covered by the typing at four-digit resolution. Genome-wide SNP genotypes for about 65% of the roughly 670 donors were used in a later genetic analysis, which treated that subset as a discovery cohort. Rather than drawing on any new phenotypic data, the later analysis identified candidate immune exposures from TCR beta sequences and the way those sequences occurred across donors. The study at large found these results: Because some donors lacked HLA typing at each locus, the association tests relied only on the typed subset. A later analysis associated 16,951 TCR beta sequences with specific HLA alleles at a false discovery rate of 0.05. In this cohort, only TCR beta chains were sequenced, and detectable features were limited by the absence of alpha or paired-chain data. For the cohort, immune exposure information was limited to CMV serostatus. Strong co-occurrence of HLA alleles, especially DR and DQ, made assigning TCR associations to individual alleles difficult. Compared with the roughly 700-donor mean, donors in an Asian-associated ancestry cluster had fewer N-insertions in productive TCRs, according to a later genetic analysis. V-gene and J-gene trimming of TCR beta chains was associated with a missense DCLRE1C variant in a later genetic analysis, and the association was replicated in an independent cohort. In a later analysis, HLA-associated TCR beta chains showed more clonal expansion and lower generation probabilities than non-associated chains that were equally common. In both the original and validation cohorts, the classifier was reported to diagnose cytomegalovirus status with high specificity and sensitivity. A further reported finding was that TCR beta sequences accurately predicted the HLA-A and HLA-B alleles for most subjects in the first cohort. Linkage disequilibrium might explain the correlated functional status among segregating V segments, but an unknown experimental factor could not be excluded. The earlier analysis of nearly 600 of the donors excluded around 17 rarely observed V segments, including chromosome 9 orphons, because counts were too low. Sequencing depth was assumed to be roughly uniform across donors in the presence/absence analyses, though that assumption may not hold. Most TCR sequences were seen in very few donors, while some public TCRs were found in many individuals. The sequencing pipeline was judged likely to have produced a cluster of highly shared sequence variants as a technical artifact. The authors suggested that the approach could potentially be generalized to other disease states and immunological phenotypes. A later analysis reported that several top co-occurrence clusters appeared linked to parvovirus B19, influenza, CMV and Epstein-Barr virus. According to a later analysis, TCR association rates differed among HLA loci, with DRB1 alleles showing the most associated TCRs and HLA-C alleles showing the fewest. In a later analysis, most CMV-associated TCR beta chains were found to appear HLA-restricted, with HLA associations seemingly driven largely by CMV exposure. Three of the identified cytomegalovirus-associated TCR beta chains were confirmed in vitro to be specific for cytomegalovirus antigens. The study listed 150 to 200 TCR beta chains as associated with cytomegalovirus. An earlier analysis of roughly 570 of the donors showed that most TCR beta V segments appeared in productive rearrangements either about 90% or about 30% of the time, which broadly matched IMGT annotations.

Comments on this clone: It lacks a known antigen. It has no much larger one-base neighbor in the sample; base qualities were not kept.

The cohort consisted of 666 healthy bone marrow donors. Cohort members were all nominally healthy when sampled, although unrecorded immune exposures were likely present. The donor tested CMV seronegative, placing the donor among the 352 seronegative members of the cohort. A peripheral blood sample was collected from each donor, and TCR beta sequencing was performed on peripheral blood mononuclear cells. The Qiagen DNeasy Blood Extraction Kit was used to extract genomic DNA from the blood cell samples. Library preparation used the immunoSEQ multiplex PCR assay. The multiplex PCR relied on a mix of 60 forward primers for TCR Vbeta segments and 13 reverse primers for TCR Jbeta segments. A multiplex PCR assay on genomic DNA amplified the CDR3 region of rearranged TCR beta genes. The Illumina HiSeq System was used to sequence the amplified TCR beta libraries as 87-base-pair reads. Per the source publication's procedure: A later analysis tallied approximately 87 million unique TCR beta chains across the 666 repertoires, and around 9.9 million of those chains were shared by two or more donors. Raw reads were error-corrected and collapsed into unique sequences with a nearest-neighbor algorithm that merged closely related sequences to remove PCR and sequencing errors. To assign V, D and J gene segments, CDR3 sequences were aligned to IMGT reference sequences. Each retained sequence needed at least a six-nucleotide match to both a V gene segment and a J gene segment. A rearrangement counted as productive if the CDR3 had no stop codons and remained in frame with V and J, and every other rearrangement counted as non-productive. CDR3 was defined according to IMGT convention as the region running from the second conserved V-encoded cysteine to the conserved J-encoded phenylalanine. The earlier analysis of 550 to 650 of the donors excluded any sequence lacking an unambiguous match to a single V gene segment. In an earlier analysis of several hundred of the donors, a V segment was called functional when productive rearrangements were above 56.7%, and segregating when the standard deviation between donors exceeded 5%. To diagnose cytomegalovirus status from the catalog of TCR beta chain sequences, a statistical classification framework was built. V and J gene assignment, in a later analysis, came from comparing TCR nucleotide sequences with IMGT/GENE-DB human TR gene sequences. Using the TCRdist pipeline, a later analysis assigned CDR3 sequences along with most-parsimonious VDJ recombination scenarios. A later analysis defined each TCR beta chain by its CDR3 amino acid sequence plus V-gene family, and excluded reads lacking a unique V-gene family. In a later analysis, 500 to 650 highly shared, low-generation-probability nucleotide sequences were removed to address suspected cross-contamination and a sequencing artifact. In a later analysis, a clonal expansion index for each public chain was calculated from normalized within-repertoire ranks of inferred template counts. In a later analysis, generation probabilities were computed using a VDJ recombination model fitted to out-of-frame rearrangements, and the results were checked against IGoR. Hypergeometric tests were used in a later analysis to score TCR-TCR, TCR-HLA and TCR-CMV co-occurrence, with a repertoire-size bias correction applied to the TCR pairs. In a later analysis, false discovery rates were estimated by permuting HLA or CMV assignments 20 times. A later analysis grouped co-occurring TCRs with DBSCAN, adding TCRdist sequence similarity when clustering within HLA-allele-positive subsets. Repertoires with fewer than 30,000 or more than 120,000 public chains, plus five repertoires with anomalous nucleotide sharing, were excluded from co-occurrence clustering. Entries here come from immuneACCESS through TCRdb and include only in-frame sequences with V and J called. Some clones fail to appear in such tables; in the studies checked, an unresolved V gene covers under half of the shortfall, and the cause of the remainder is unknown. The V and J calls and clone size come from that table; D and trimming were worked out from the DNA. Across this sample there are 150,000 or so clones, with about four fifths seen only once. The ten largest clones add up to over 2.5% of the sample.

Sequencing was performed on PBMCs. This receptor was identified in a man between 18 and 35 years old in good health and CMV-seronegative.

Here is the DNA: TGTGCCAGCAGCTTGTTACAGGAGATGGTCGAGCAGTACTTC. It translates as CASSLLQEMVEQYF. In this chain, TRBV5-5 is recombined with TRBJ2-7; TRBD1 is perhaps the D gene, given 5 matching bases. V loses 1 base of germline sequence and J loses 6 bases, and the interval between the two ends is 14 bases. The germline V gene (reference sequence) yields SGHKS for CDR1 and YYEKEE for CDR2. The CDR3, cysteine through phenylalanine, is 14 amino acids long. Just the 42-base CDR3 DNA is kept, in frame starting at base 1.